Listed below are T cell receptor beta chains from one sample, sequenced in a study of blood T cells in healthy people across ages. In TCRdb, the 5' RACE reads were re-called with MiXCR into one record per CDR3 protein. The data contain under 800,000 distinct CDR3 sequences, 40% to 45% of them singletons. The specimen was blood. The receptors originated from a woman aged 60-70 years in good health. Each CDR3 is given with its conserved first and last residue. The D gene is left open where the match is weak. Clone size is shown for a subset of rows, as once, few, many or a class of expanded clone.

V gene	J gene	clone size	D gene	CDR3 DNA	CDR3 protein
TRBV11-2	TRBJ2-5	.	.	TGTGCCAGCACGCTGGGGGTCAGAGAGGCCCAGTACTTC	CASTLGVREAQYF
TRBV6-1	TRBJ2-7	few	.	TGTGCCAGCAGTGAATATCGGACAGATTCCTACGAGCAGTACTTC	CASSEYRTDSYEQYF
TRBV7-8	TRBJ2-3	.	.	TGTGCCAGCAAAGTGCTCGTCAGGGGGGCTAACACAGATGCGCAGTATTTT	CASKVLVRGANTDAQYF
TRBV29-1	TRBJ2-5	many	TRBD2	TGCAGCGTTGAAGATCCAACTAGCGGGGGGTTAGAGACCCAGTACTTC	CSVEDPTSGGLETQYF
TRBV12-3/TRBV12-4	TRBJ2-3	.	TRBD2	TGTGCCAGCAGGAGAACTAGCGGGGGCACAGATACGCAGTATTTT	CASRRTSGGTDTQYF
TRBV7-9	TRBJ2-5	few	.	TGTGCCAGCAGCCCGCCGGGGCAGGGTTGGGAGACCCAGTACTTC	CASSPPGQGWETQYF
TRBV12-5	TRBJ2-5	.	.	TGTGCTAGTGGTTTCGGTACCTGCTCCCTCTCCGAGACCCAGTACTTC	CASGFGTCSLSETQYF
TRBV24-1	TRBJ2-3	.	.	TGTGCCACCAGGGGATGGGCTAATACGCAGTATTTT	CATRGWANTQYF
TRBV3-1	TRBJ2-2	once	TRBD2	TGTGCCAGTTCCCGGGTCCTAGCGGGACCCACCGGGGAGCTGTTTTTT	CASSRVLAGPTGELFF
TRBV7-9	TRBJ2-7	.	TRBD2	TGTGCCAGCAGCCCCACCGGGAGGGGCCCTAACAATGAGCAGTACTTC	CASSPTGRGPNNEQYF
TRBV12-3/TRBV12-4	TRBJ2-3	many	.	TGTGCCAGCACCTTATATGGGGAGTCGCAGTATTTT	CASTLYGESQYF
TRBV9	TRBJ2-7	.	TRBD1	TGTACCAGCAGCCAGGGGGCTTACGAGCAGTACTTC	CTSSQGAYEQYF
TRBV12-3/TRBV12-4	TRBJ2-5	few	TRBD2	TGTGCCAGCAGTTTATCTAGCGGGGGTGAGACCCAGTACTTC	CASSLSSGGETQYF
TRBV6-5	TRBJ2-7	few	.	TGTGCCAGCAGCCTCGGGCGTGGCTACGAGCAGTACTTC	CASSLGRGYEQYF
TRBV29-1	TRBJ1-2	.	.	TGCAGCGTTGTAGGGGGGGCGGGTGGCTACACCTTC	CSVVGGAGGYTF
TRBV5-1	TRBJ2-5	many	.	TGCGCCAGCAATCCGGGAAGTCAAGAGACCCAGTACTTC	CASNPGSQETQYF
TRBV12-3/TRBV12-4	TRBJ1-2	.	TRBD1	TGTGCCAGCGGCCCCGGGACAGACGGCTACACCTTC	CASGPGTDGYTF
TRBV6-5	TRBJ2-5	.	.	TGTGCCAGCAGTTACTCGGGGGCAGGGGAAGAGACCCAGTACTTC	CASSYSGAGEETQYF
TRBV12-3/TRBV12-4	TRBJ2-7	.	TRBD2	TGTGCCAGCAGTTCGATAGCGGGAGGGTCCTACGAGCAGTACTTC	CASSSIAGGSYEQYF
TRBV5-1	TRBJ2-5	many	.	TGCGCCAGCAGCGCGTCCCAAGAGACCCAGTACTTC	CASSASQETQYF
TRBV7-3	TRBJ1-4	.	TRBD1	TGTGCCAGCAGCTTTGGACAGGGAATAGGTGAAAAACTGTTTTTT	CASSFGQGIGEKLFF
TRBV6-1	TRBJ1-2	.	TRBD1	TGTGCCAGCACCCCGGGACAGGGGAACTATGGCTACACCTTC	CASTPGQGNYGYTF
TRBV7-2	TRBJ2-5	few	TRBD2	TGTGCCAGCAGCTCAACGGGACTAGCGGATTACCAGGGGACCCAGTACTTC	CASSSTGLADYQGTQYF
TRBV20-1	TRBJ1-5	once	.	TGCAGTGCTAGGGACCCGGGAATTTATAGCAATCAGCCCCAGCATTTT	CSARDPGIYSNQPQHF
TRBV6-5	TRBJ2-7	once	TRBD2	TGTGCCAGCAGTTACTCACCCCTTAGCGGGGTCTACAATGAGCAGTACTTC	CASSYSPLSGVYNEQYF
TRBV5-1	TRBJ2-3	once	.	TGCGCCAGCAGCCTATGGGACAGCACAGATACGCAGTATTTT	CASSLWDSTDTQYF
TRBV7-9	TRBJ2-7	.	TRBD2	TGTGCCAGCAGCTTTCAGCGGGGCGGCGAGCAGTACTTC	CASSFQRGGEQYF
TRBV6-5	TRBJ2-6	.	.	TGTGCCAGCAGTTACTGGCGTCAGGACAGCTCTGGGGCCAACGTCCTGACTTTC	CASSYWRQDSSGANVLTF
TRBV15	TRBJ2-1	.	.	TGTGCCACCAGCAGACTTCTTAATGAGCAGTTCTTC	CATSRLLNEQFF
TRBV29-1	TRBJ1-1	few	.	TGCAGCGTTGATCAGGGGACGAGCACTGAAGCTTTCTTT	CSVDQGTSTEAFF
TRBV20-1	TRBJ2-7	few	.	TGCAGTGCCATGACAGAATACTCCTACGAGCAGTACTTC	CSAMTEYSYEQYF
TRBV7-2	TRBJ2-3	.	.	TGTGCCAGCAGCTTAGGGGCGTGGGGTGGAGATACGCAGTATTTT	CASSLGAWGGDTQYF
TRBV2	TRBJ2-1	.	TRBD1	TGTGCCAGCAGTGGGTCGGTAGGGGGCCCCAATGAGCAGTTCTTC	CASSGSVGGPNEQFF
TRBV7-9	TRBJ1-4	.	.	TGTGCCAGCAGCTTAAGTCCCGACATCACAACTAATGAAAAACTGTTTTTT	CASSLSPDITTNEKLFF
TRBV9	TRBJ2-3	.	.	TGTGCCAGCAGCGTAGCCGGACTCCCAGATACGCAGTATTTT	CASSVAGLPDTQYF
TRBV5-6	TRBJ2-1	many	.	TGTGCCAGCAGCTTGGGCGTGAACAATGAGCAGTTCTTC	CASSLGVNNEQFF
TRBV4-3	TRBJ2-7	few	TRBD1	TGCGCCAGCAGCCACGAGCTACGGTCTCCGACGGGACAGGACTCTCACGAGCAGTACTTC	CASSHELRSPTGQDSHEQYF
TRBV5-1	TRBJ2-5	.	TRBD2	TGCGCCAGCACCCCAGTGGCGGGAGGGCAAGAGACCCAGTACTTC	CASTPVAGGQETQYF
TRBV7-2	TRBJ2-2	.	TRBD1	TGTGCCAGCAGCTTACGGACCCCCGGGACAGGGATCACCGGGGAGCTGTTTTTT	CASSLRTPGTGITGELFF
TRBV7-9	TRBJ2-7	.	TRBD2	TGTGCCAGCAGCCCAGGGACTAGCGGGAGAATCTCCTACGAGCAGTACTTC	CASSPGTSGRISYEQYF
TRBV7-3	TRBJ2-7	.	.	TGTGCCAGCAGCTTAACCCTGGCAGGGGGGGCCTACGAGCAGTACTTC	CASSLTLAGGAYEQYF
TRBV3-1	TRBJ2-6	.	.	TGTGCCAGCAGCCAAGCCCGGCAGAAACTCTCTGGGGCCAACGTCCTGACTTTC	CASSQARQKLSGANVLTF
TRBV12-3/TRBV12-4	TRBJ2-5	many	.	TGTGCCAGCAGTTTGCCAGCGGGAGAGACCCAGTACTTC	CASSLPAGETQYF
TRBV6-2/TRBV6-3	TRBJ2-1	.	.	TGTGCCAGCAGTTATGGTGCGACTAGATACAATGGGCAGTTCTTC	CASSYGATRYNGQFF
TRBV25-1	TRBJ2-5	.	TRBD1	TGTGCCAGCAGTGAGAGACAGGGGGCCGGAGAGACCCAGTACTTC	CASSERQGAGETQYF
TRBV15	TRBJ1-2	.	TRBD1	TGTGCCACCAGCAGAGGGACAGGGTATGGCTACACCTTC	CATSRGTGYGYTF